The 27 T cell receptor beta chains below were found in one sample sequenced in a study of blood T cell repertoires in COVID-19. Clones were sequenced by immunoSEQ multiplex PCR, and TCRdb holds only the in-frame ones, with some missing. This sample has about 40,000 clones, with around 87% found just once. Sequencing input: peripheral blood. The receptors were gathered from a man aged 45-65 years in a cohort sampled during active COVID-19.

The gene calls are TRBV19 and TRBJ1-6, with no clear D. The length of the CDR3 is 14 residues. V was cut by 2 bases and J by 6 bases, with 8 bases left in between. From germline, CDR1 is LNHDA and CDR2 SQIVND (reference sequence). DNA for the CDR3: TGTGCCAGTAGTATATACGGGGTTAATTCACCCCTCCACTTT. Protein: CASSIYGVNSPLHF.

The chain recombines TRBV7-3 with TRBJ2-5; D may be TRBD2 (6 bases). The germline V and J ends were trimmed by 6 bases and 2 bases, with 16 bases remaining between them. The germline V gene encodes CDR1 SGHTA and CDR2 FQGTGA. This CDR3 spans 15 amino acids. For the CDR3, the DNA is TGTGCCAGCAGTCCATCTCGGGGGACTCAAGAGACCCAGTACTTC. Translation: CASSPSRGTQETQYF.

This sequence joins TRBV9 and TRBJ1-1; D not certain. The CDR3 consists of 15 residues. V was shortened by 3 bases and J by 1 base, with 13 bases between the two germline ends. CDR1 is SGDLS and CDR2 is YYNGEE in the germline V gene. This CDR3 is CASSDLTPPNTEAFF. The CDR3 DNA reads TGTGCCAGCAGCGACCTGACACCGCCGAACACTGAAGCTTTCTTT.

This clone was seen a single time. This chain uses TRBV4-3 with TRBJ2-5, with 11 bases aligning to TRBD2. Per germline, CDR1 LGHNA and CDR2 YSLEER. The CDR3 runs 18 residues. V shed 4 bases, J shed 6 bases, and the junction held 16 bases outside the gene matches. The CDR3 DNA follows: TGCGCCAGCAGCCTAGGCGGTGTGTTGACTAGCGGGGCGCAGACCCAGTACTTC. Amino acid sequence: CASSLGGVLTSGAQTQYF.

The chain links TRBV6-2 or TRBV6-3 to TRBJ1-2; no clear D gene. Trimming pared 6 bases from V and 3 bases from J, leaving 14 bases between. The CDR3 length is 14 residues. The germline V gene has CDR1 MNHEY and CDR2 SVGEGT. The DNA of the CDR3 is TGTGCCAGCAGCCCCCCCGAATGGCACTATGGCTACACCTTC. As protein: CASSPPEWHYGYTF.

This chain links TRBV30 with TRBJ1-6; D remains ambiguous. In germline, CDR1 is GTSNPN, CDR2 SVGIG (reference sequence). This CDR3 has 15 amino acids. The V end was cut by 3 bases, the J end by 6 bases, with 15 bases between. This CDR3 reads CAWSVMTGSNSPLHF. CDR3 nucleotides: TGTGCCTGGAGCGTTATGACGGGGTCTAATTCACCCCTCCACTTT.

The J gene is TRBJ1-4, the V gene TRBV5-5; TRBD1 aligns across 7 bases. The ends lost 4 bases at V and 0 bases at J; junction bases unmatched: 9. The CDR3 covers 17 residues. The germline V gene has CDR1 SGHKS and CDR2 YYEKEE (reference sequence). The CDR3 bases are TGTGCCAGCAGCCTCCCAATGGGACAGACAACTAATGAAAAACTGTTTTTT. It codes for CASSLPMGQTTNEKLFF.

The chain joins TRBV2 to TRBJ2-1; 13 bases map to TRBD2. Trimming took 7 bases from V and 5 from J; bases not matched to a gene: 5. This CDR3 comprises 15 residues. The germline gives CDR1 SNHLY, CDR2 FYNNEI. CDR3 in DNA: TGTGCCAGCACCGTACTAGCGGGAGGGGACAATGAGCAGTTCTTC. This gives the protein CASTVLAGGDNEQFF.

The chain combines TRBV20-1 with TRBJ2-5, with TRBD1 as a possible D gene (6 bases). The CDR3 extends over 13 amino acids. Germline CDR1 is DFQATT and CDR2 is SNEGSKA (reference sequence). The V gene lost 3 bases and the J gene lost 10 bases, with 18 bases spanning the gap. The CDR3 DNA reads as TGCAGTGCTAGTCTTGGGGGCAGGGTGGGCCAGTACTTC. It encodes CSASLGGRVGQYF.

V is TRBV28 and J is TRBJ2-7; D is perhaps TRBD1 (6 bases). The V and J ends lost 7 bases and 6 bases respectively, with 19 bases between them. Germline assignment: CDR1 MDHEN and CDR2 SYDVKM. The CDR3 is 14 amino acids. The DNA for the CDR3 is TGTGCCAGCACTACCCAAGGGACATTTGGCGAGCAGTACTTC. Translated, it gives CASTTQGTFGEQYF.

The chain recombines TRBV9 with TRBJ1-4, with D possibly TRBD1 on 5 matching bases. Trimming took 2 bases from V and 7 from J, leaving 12 bases between them. This CDR3 spans 14 amino acids. The germline CDR1 and CDR2 sequences are SGDLS and YYNGEE. The CDR3: CASSVSQGGEKLFF. The DNA of the CDR3 is TGTGCCAGCAGCGTGTCCCAGGGTGGTGAAAAACTGTTTTTT. Full variable domain (missing parts from reference TRBV9 and TRBJ1-4): DSGVTQTPKHLITATGQRVTLRCSPRSGDLSVYWYQQSLDQGLQFLIQYYNGEERAKGNILERFSAQQFPDLHSELNLSSLELGDSALYFCASSVSQGGEKLFFGSGTQLSVL.

This chain joins TRBV28 and TRBJ1-1; D remains ambiguous. V lost 7 bases and J lost 6, with 18 bases in between. This CDR3 is 14 amino acids long. Germline V gene lookup returns CDR1 MDHEN and CDR2 SYDVKM. For the CDR3, the DNA is TGTGCCAGCACTCCCATGCGAGGTTTTTCTGAAGCTTTCTTT. Residues: CASTPMRGFSEAFF.

This clone was detected only once. The gene calls are TRBV2 and TRBJ2-1, with D tentatively TRBD2 (5 bases). V lost 9 bases and J 0 bases, leaving 15 bases between the germline ends. The CDR3 length is 15 residues. Germline V gene sequence: CDR1 SNHLY, CDR2 FYNNEI. The CDR3 loop reads CARERAGHSYNEQFF. CDR3 in DNA: TGTGCCAGGGAGAGGGCGGGCCACTCCTACAATGAGCAGTTCTTC.

The rearrangement joins TRBV5-1 to TRBJ2-7, with 9 bases lining up with TRBD1. Germline V CDR1 and CDR2: SGHRS, YFSETQ. After removal of 0 bases from V and 6 bases from J, the junction contained 10 bases not matched to a gene. The CDR3 runs 16 residues. CDR3 residues: CASSLDPGGQGREQYF. CDR3 nucleotides: TGCGCCAGCAGCTTGGACCCCGGAGGACAGGGGCGCGAGCAGTACTTC. Drawing the rest from reference TRBV5-1 and TRBJ2-7, the complete variable domain is KAGVTQTPRYLIKTRGQQVTLSCSPISGHRSVSWYQQTPGQGLQFLFEYFSETQRNKGNFPGRFSGRQFSNSRSEMNVSTLELGDSALYLCASSLDPGGQGREQYFGPGTRLTVT.

J is TRBJ2-6 and V is TRBV11-2; D not resolved. V was clipped by 7 bases and J by 4 bases, with 8 bases between them. The germline V gene has CDR1 SGHAT and CDR2 FQNNGV. CDR3 length equals 13 residues. This CDR3 is CASTSLGANVLTF. CDR3 coding DNA: TGTGCCAGCACCTCCCTGGGGGCCAACGTCCTGACTTTC.

The rearrangement uses TRBV18 and TRBJ1-2, with 8 bases that match TRBD1. Germline loops: CDR1 KGHSH, CDR2 LQKENI. This CDR3 is built from 12 residues. Germline trimming cut 1 base from V and 8 bases from J; bases unmatched to any gene: 0. The CDR3 sequence: CASSPRTGGYTF. CDR3 nucleotides: TGTGCCAGCTCACCACGGACAGGGGGCTACACCTTC.

This clone was seen just once. V usage is TRBV5-5 and J usage is TRBJ2-7, with D possibly TRBD1 on 6 matching bases. This CDR3 is built from 15 residues. Per germline, CDR1 SGHKS and CDR2 YYEKEE (reference sequence). V was pared by 0 bases and J by 6 bases, with 16 bases between. The CDR3 loop reads CASSLEGIPGAEQYF. The CDR3 region has the DNA TGTGCCAGCAGCTTGGAGGGAATTCCAGGGGCCGAGCAGTACTTC.

This clone was detected only once. The chain employs TRBV5-6 and TRBJ1-2; D not resolved. V was shortened by 2 bases and J by 5 bases, with 16 bases between the two germline ends. From germline, CDR1 is SGHDT and CDR2 YYEEEE. The CDR3 has 15 residues. DNA of the CDR3: TGTGCCAGCAGCTTAGAGCAGGTAAAGAGATATGGCTACACCTTC. This gives the protein CASSLEQVKRYGYTF.

This clone was counted a single time. V is TRBV3-1 (or the pseudogene TRBV3-2) and J is TRBJ2-2; 12 positions agree with TRBD2. The CDR3 is 19 amino acids. Germline V gene sequence: CDR1 LGHDT, CDR2 YNNKEL (reference sequence). After removal of 1 base from V and 3 bases from J, the junction contained 9 bases not matched to a gene. CDR3 region: CASSQGAARLAGDTGELFF. The CDR3 DNA reads TGTGCCAGCAGCCAAGGAGCGGCCAGACTAGCGGGAGACACCGGGGAGCTGTTTTTT.

The J gene is TRBJ2-3, the V gene TRBV19; D might be TRBD2 (5 bases). The germline gives CDR1 LNHDA, CDR2 SQIVND (reference sequence). The CDR3 covers 11 residues. The V gene lost 10 bases and the J gene lost 6 bases, with 11 bases spanning the gap. The CDR3 reads CATLSGDTQYF. Here the CDR3 DNA reads TGTGCCACCCTTTCGGGGGATACGCAGTATTTT. Based on the CDR3 plus reference TRBV19 and TRBJ2-3, the full variable domain is DGGITQSPKYLFRKEGQNVTLSCEQNLNHDAMYWYRQDPGQGLRLIYYSQIVNDFQKGDIAEGYSVSREKKESFPLTVTSAQKNPTAFYLCATLSGDTQYFGPGTRLTVL.

The chain joins TRBV7-9 to TRBJ2-1; TRBD2 is a possible D gene (5 bases). V was trimmed by 5 bases and J by 3 bases, leaving 11 bases between them. The V gene's germline CDR1 is SEHNR and CDR2 FQNEAQ (reference sequence). The CDR3 is 14 amino acids. DNA of the CDR3: TGTGCCAGCAGCCTACTAGTGCTCTACAATGAGCAGTTCTTC. It codes for CASSLLVLYNEQFF. The whole variable domain, filled in from reference TRBV7-9 and TRBJ2-1, reads DTGVSQNPRHKITKRGQNVTFRCDPISEHNRLYWYRQTLGQGPEFLTYFQNEAQLEKSRLLSDRFSAERPKGSFSTLEIQRTEQGDSAMYLCASSLLVLYNEQFFGPGTRLTVL.

V gene TRBV6-2 or TRBV6-3 combines with J gene TRBJ1-1, with TRBD1 matching over 9 bases. Germline V gene data show CDR1 as MNHEY and CDR2 as SVGEGT. V lost 6 bases and J lost 12; bases outside the gene matches: 14. This CDR3 has 14 amino acids. The CDR3, as DNA: TGTGCCAGCAGCACTCGACGGACAGGGGATGGGTCTTTCTTT. This codes for CASSTRRTGDGSFF.

In its sample, this clone was seen once. This chain connects TRBV5-6 to TRBJ2-7; a weak D match, TRBD1 (5 bases). The CDR3 spans 12 residues. The V and J ends lost 0 bases and 7 bases respectively, with 8 bases between them. Germline CDR1 and CDR2: SGHDT and YYEEEE. CDR3 sequence reads: CASSLVGDEQYV. The CDR3 DNA sequence: TGTGCCAGCAGCTTGGTAGGGGATGAGCAGTACGTC.

This clone occurred a few times. The chain has TRBV28 and TRBJ1-2; D not certain. The germline gives CDR1 MDHEN, CDR2 SYDVKM. Between the trimmed V and J ends, which lost 3 bases and 4 bases, there was a span of 6 bases. The CDR3 is 12 amino acids. DNA for the CDR3: TGTGCCAGCAGTTTTACGGTCTATGGCTACACCTTC. This translates into CASSFTVYGYTF.

Only one count was recorded for this clone. This chain joins TRBV3-1 (or the pseudogene TRBV3-2) and TRBJ2-1; 8 bases map to TRBD2. The germline V gene has CDR1 LGHDT and CDR2 YNNKEL (reference sequence). The CDR3 is 15 residues long. V trimming: 4 bases; J trimming: 2 bases; junction bases outside the gene matches: 4. In nucleotides, the CDR3 is TGTGCCAGCAGCCCTACTAGCGGCGCCTACAATGAGCAGTTCTTC. This codes for CASSPTSGAYNEQFF.

The gene calls are TRBV5-1 and TRBJ2-1; TRBD1 is a possible D gene (5 bases). This CDR3 is built from 13 residues. V shed 1 base and J shed 8 bases, with 10 bases lying between them. Looked up from germline, CDR1 is SGHRS and CDR2 is YFSETQ. The CDR3 DNA reads as TGCGCCAGCAGCTTGAGGGGCTTCGATGAGCAGTTCTTC. This sequence encodes CASSLRGFDEQFF.

The chain combines TRBV7-9 with TRBJ1-1, with a tentative D call TRBD1 (6 bases). Deletions cut 2 bases from V and 5 bases from J, with 12 bases between. The CDR3 loop spans 14 amino acids. Germline V gives CDR1 SEHNR, CDR2 FQNEAQ (reference sequence). The CDR3 sequence is CASSLSGRGTEAFF. CDR3 DNA: TGTGCCAGCAGCTTAAGTGGCAGGGGAACTGAAGCTTTCTTT. Supplemented by reference TRBV7-9 and TRBJ1-1, the full variable domain reads DTGVSQNPRHKITKRGQNVTFRCDPISEHNRLYWYRQTLGQGPEFLTYFQNEAQLEKSRLLSDRFSAERPKGSFSTLEIQRTEQGDSAMYLCASSLSGRGTEAFFGQGTRLTVV.